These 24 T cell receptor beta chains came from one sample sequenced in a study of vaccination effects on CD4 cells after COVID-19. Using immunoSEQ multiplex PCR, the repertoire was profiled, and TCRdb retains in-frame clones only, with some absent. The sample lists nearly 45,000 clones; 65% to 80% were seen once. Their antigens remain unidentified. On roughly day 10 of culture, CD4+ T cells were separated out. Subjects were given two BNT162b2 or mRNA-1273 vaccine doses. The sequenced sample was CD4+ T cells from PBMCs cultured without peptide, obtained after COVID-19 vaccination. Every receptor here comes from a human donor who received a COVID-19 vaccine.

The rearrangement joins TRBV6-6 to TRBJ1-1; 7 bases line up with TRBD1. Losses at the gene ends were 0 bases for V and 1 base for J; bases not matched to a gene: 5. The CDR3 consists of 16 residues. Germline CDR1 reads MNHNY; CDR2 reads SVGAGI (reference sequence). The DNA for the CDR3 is TGTGCCAGCAGTTACTCGAGGGGGCGAAGGAACACTGAAGCTTTCTTT. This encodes CASSYSRGRRNTEAFF.

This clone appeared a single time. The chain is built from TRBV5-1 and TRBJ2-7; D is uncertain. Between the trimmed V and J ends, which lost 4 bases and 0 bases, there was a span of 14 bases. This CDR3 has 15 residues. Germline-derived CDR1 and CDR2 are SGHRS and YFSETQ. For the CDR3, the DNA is TGCGCCAGCAGCGGAGCCGGGTCGTACTCCTACGAGCAGTACTTC. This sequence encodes CASSGAGSYSYEQYF.

In DNA, the CDR3 is TGTGCCAGCAGCCAGGACTATTGGGGCACAGATACGCAGTATTTT. Its protein is CASSQDYWGTDTQYF. The chain links TRBV3-1 (or the pseudogene TRBV3-2) to TRBJ2-3; D might be TRBD2 (6 bases). From germline, CDR1 is LGHDT and CDR2 YNNKEL (reference sequence). The CDR3 spans 15 residues. V dropped 3 bases and J dropped 1 base, with 11 bases sitting between them.

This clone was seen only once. The CDR3, as DNA: TGTGCCAGTAGTATGTTTGACACCCGCGCAGATACGCAGTATTTT. This translates into CASSMFDTRADTQYF. The V call is TRBV19, the J call TRBJ2-3, with D unresolved. The V and J ends lost 3 bases and 4 bases respectively, with 14 bases between them. Germline CDR1 LNHDA, CDR2 SQIVND (reference sequence). The CDR3 is 15 amino acids.

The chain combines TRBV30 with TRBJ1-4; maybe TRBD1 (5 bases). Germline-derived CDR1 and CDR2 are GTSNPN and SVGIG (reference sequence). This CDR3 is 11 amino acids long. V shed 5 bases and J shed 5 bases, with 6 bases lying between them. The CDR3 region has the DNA TGTGCCTGGTGGGGGAATGAAAAACTGTTTTTT. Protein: CAWWGNEKLFF.

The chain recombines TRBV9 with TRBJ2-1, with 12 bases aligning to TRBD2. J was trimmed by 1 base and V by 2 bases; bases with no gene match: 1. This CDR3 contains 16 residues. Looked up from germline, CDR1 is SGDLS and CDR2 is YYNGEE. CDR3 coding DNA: TGTGCCAGCAGCGTCGGGACTAGCGGGTCCTACAATGAGCAGTTCTTC. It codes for CASSVGTSGSYNEQFF.

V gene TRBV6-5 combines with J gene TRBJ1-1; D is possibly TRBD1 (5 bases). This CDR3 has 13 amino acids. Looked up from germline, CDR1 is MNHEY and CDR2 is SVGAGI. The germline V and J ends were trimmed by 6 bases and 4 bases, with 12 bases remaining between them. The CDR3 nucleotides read TGTGCCAGCAGCTCCGGCCAGGGCACTGAAGCTTTCTTT. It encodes CASSSGQGTEAFF.

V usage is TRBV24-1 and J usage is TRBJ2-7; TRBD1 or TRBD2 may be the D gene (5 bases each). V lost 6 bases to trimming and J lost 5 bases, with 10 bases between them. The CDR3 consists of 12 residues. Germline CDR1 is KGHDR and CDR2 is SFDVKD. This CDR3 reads CATSIRDHEQYF. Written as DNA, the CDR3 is TGTGCCACCAGTATCAGGGACCACGAGCAGTACTTC.

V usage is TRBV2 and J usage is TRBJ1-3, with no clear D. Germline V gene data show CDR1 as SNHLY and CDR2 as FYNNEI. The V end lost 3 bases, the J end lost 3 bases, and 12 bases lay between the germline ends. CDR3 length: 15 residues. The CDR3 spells CASSDLGAVGNTIYF. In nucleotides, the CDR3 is TGTGCCAGCAGTGATTTGGGAGCCGTTGGAAACACCATATATTTT.

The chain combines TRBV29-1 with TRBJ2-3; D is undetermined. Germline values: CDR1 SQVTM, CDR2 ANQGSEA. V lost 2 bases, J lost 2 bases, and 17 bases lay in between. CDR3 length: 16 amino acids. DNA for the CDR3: TGCAGCGTTGAAAGAGGAGTTAATCCATCCACAGATACGCAGTATTTT. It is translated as CSVERGVNPSTDTQYF.

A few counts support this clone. The CDR3 DNA reads as TGCAGTGCTAGTGGAAGAGGACAGGGGGCGTGGTACACTGAAGCTTTCTTT. Its translation is CSASGRGQGAWYTEAFF. This chain uses TRBV20-1 with TRBJ1-1, with 11 bases matching TRBD1. V shed 3 bases and J 3 bases; nucleotides not matched to a gene: 12. Germline V gene data show CDR1 as DFQATT and CDR2 as SNEGSKA (reference sequence). There are 17 residues in the CDR3.

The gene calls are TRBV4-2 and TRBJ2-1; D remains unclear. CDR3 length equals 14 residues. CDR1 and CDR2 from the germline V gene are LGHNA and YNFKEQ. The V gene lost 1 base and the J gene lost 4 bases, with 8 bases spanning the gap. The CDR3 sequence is CASSQVAVYNEQFF. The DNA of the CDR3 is TGTGCCAGCAGCCAAGTGGCGGTATACAATGAGCAGTTCTTC.

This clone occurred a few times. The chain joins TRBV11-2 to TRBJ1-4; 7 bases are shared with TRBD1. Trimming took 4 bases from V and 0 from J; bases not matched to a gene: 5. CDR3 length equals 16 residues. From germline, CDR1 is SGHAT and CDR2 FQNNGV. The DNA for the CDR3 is TGTGCCAGCAGCTCGGGACAGTTTGCAACTAATGAAAAACTGTTTTTT. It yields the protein CASSSGQFATNEKLFF.

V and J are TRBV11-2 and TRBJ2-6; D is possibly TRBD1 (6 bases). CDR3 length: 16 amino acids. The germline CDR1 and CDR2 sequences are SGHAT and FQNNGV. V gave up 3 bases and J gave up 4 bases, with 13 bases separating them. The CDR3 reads CASSFIQGLGANVLTF. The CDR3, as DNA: TGTGCCAGCAGCTTTATTCAGGGGCTAGGGGCCAACGTCCTGACTTTC.

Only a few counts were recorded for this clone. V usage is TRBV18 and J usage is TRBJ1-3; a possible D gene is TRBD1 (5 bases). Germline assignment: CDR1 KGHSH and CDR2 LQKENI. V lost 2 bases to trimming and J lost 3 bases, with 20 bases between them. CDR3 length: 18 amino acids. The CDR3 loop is CASSPGMGGAIGGNTIYF. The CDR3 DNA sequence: TGTGCCAGCTCACCAGGAATGGGAGGGGCAATCGGTGGAAACACCATATATTTT.

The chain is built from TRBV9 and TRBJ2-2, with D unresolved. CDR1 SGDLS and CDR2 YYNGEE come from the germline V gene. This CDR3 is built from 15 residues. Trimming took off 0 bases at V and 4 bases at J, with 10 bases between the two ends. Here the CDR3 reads CASSVGGTTTGELFF. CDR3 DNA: TGTGCCAGCAGCGTAGGGGGAACAACCACCGGGGAGCTGTTTTTT.

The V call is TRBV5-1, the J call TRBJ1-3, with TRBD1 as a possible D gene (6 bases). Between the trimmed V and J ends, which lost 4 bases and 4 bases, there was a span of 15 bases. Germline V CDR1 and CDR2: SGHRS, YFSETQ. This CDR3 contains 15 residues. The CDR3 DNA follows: TGCGCCAGCAGCGTGGGTACAGGGATGGGAAACACCATATATTTT. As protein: CASSVGTGMGNTIYF.

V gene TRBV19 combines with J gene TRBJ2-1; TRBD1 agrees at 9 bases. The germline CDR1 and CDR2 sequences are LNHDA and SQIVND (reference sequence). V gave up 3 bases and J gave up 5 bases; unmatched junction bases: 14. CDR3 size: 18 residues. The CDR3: CASSITGGLAGANNEQFF. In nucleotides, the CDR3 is TGTGCCAGTAGTATCACAGGGGGCCTGGCGGGGGCAAACAATGAGCAGTTCTTC. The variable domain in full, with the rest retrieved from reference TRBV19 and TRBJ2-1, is DGGITQSPKYLFRKEGQNVTLSCEQNLNHDAMYWYRQDPGQGLRLIYYSQIVNDFQKGDIAEGYSVSREKKESFPLTVTSAQKNPTAFYLCASSITGGLAGANNEQFFGPGTRLTVL.

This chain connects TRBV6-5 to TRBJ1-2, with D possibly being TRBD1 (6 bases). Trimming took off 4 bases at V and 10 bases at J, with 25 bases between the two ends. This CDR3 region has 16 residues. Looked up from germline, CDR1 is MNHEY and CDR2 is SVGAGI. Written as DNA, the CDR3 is TGTGCCAGCAGTTCCGGACAGACTACACTGTCTCAAGTCTACACCTTC. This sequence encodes CASSSGQTTLSQVYTF.

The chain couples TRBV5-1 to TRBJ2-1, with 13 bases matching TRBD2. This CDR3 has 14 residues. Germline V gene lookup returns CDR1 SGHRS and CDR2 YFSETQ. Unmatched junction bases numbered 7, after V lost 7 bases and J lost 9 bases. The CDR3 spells CASAGLAGEGEQFF. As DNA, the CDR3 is TGCGCCAGCGCCGGACTAGCGGGAGAGGGTGAGCAGTTCTTC. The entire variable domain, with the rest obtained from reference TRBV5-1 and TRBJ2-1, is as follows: KAGVTQTPRYLIKTRGQQVTLSCSPISGHRSVSWYQQTPGQGLQFLFEYFSETQRNKGNFPGRFSGRQFSNSRSEMNVSTLELGDSALYLCASAGLAGEGEQFFGPGTRLTVL.

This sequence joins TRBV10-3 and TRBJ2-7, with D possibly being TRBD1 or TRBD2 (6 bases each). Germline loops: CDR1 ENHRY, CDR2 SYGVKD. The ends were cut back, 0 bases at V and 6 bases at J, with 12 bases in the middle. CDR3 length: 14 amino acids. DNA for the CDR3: TGTGCCATCAGTGAGTCTACCGGGGGCGGCGAGCAGTACTTC. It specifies CAISESTGGGEQYF.

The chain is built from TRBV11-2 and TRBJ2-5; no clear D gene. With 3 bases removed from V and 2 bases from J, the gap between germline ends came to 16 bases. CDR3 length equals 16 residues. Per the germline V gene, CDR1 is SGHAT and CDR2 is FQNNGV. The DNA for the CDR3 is TGTGCCAGCAGCTTTCGGGCCCCGGAGAGGCAAGAGACCCAGTACTTC. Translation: CASSFRAPERQETQYF.

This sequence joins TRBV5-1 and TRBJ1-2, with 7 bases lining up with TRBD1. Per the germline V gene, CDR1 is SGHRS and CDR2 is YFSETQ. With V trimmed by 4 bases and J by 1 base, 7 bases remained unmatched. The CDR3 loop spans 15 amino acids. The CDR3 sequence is CASSKGTDFNYGYTF. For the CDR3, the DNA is TGCGCCAGCAGCAAGGGGACAGACTTTAACTATGGCTACACCTTC.

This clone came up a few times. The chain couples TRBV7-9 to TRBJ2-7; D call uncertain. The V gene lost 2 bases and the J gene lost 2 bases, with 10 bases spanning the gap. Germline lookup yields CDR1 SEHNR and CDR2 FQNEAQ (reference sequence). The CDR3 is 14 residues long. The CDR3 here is CASSLTGFTYEQYF. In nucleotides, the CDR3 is TGTGCCAGCAGCTTAACGGGTTTTACCTACGAGCAGTACTTC. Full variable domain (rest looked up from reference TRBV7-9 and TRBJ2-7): DTGVSQNPRHKITKRGQNVTFRCDPISEHNRLYWYRQTLGQGPEFLTYFQNEAQLEKSRLLSDRFSAERPKGSFSTLEIQRTEQGDSAMYLCASSLTGFTYEQYFGPGTRLTVT.